A selection of T cell receptor beta chains follows, all from one sample in a study of shared clonotypes between healthy human individuals. Sequenced by immunoSEQ multiplex PCR; TCRdb stores in-frame clones only, minus some. Among fewer than 850,000 clones listed, about two thirds were seen once. The sequenced sample was memory CD4+ T cells sorted from blood. All receptors come from a woman between 25 and 40 years old in good health. The CDR3 runs from the conserved cysteine through the conserved F or W. The order of the fields is D gene, V gene, J gene, clone size, CDR3 DNA, CDR3 protein. D genes are given only for firm matches. Size values are once, few and many counts, or a class for expanded clones, and some rows have none.

-	TRBV2	TRBJ2-1	-	TGTGCCGACGGGGGGCCGAGCTCCTACAATGAGCAGTTCTTC	CADGGPSSYNEQFF
TRBD1	TRBV19	TRBJ2-2	many	TGTGCCAGTACCCCCCGGACAGGGGTCTATTCCGGGGAGCTGTTTTTT	CASTPRTGVYSGELFF
-	TRBV5-1	TRBJ2-7	-	TGCGCCAGCAGCTTGGGCCCGACAGGAGCCTACGAGCAGTACTTC	CASSLGPTGAYEQYF
-	TRBV14	TRBJ2-7	-	TGTGCCAGCAGCCAAGGGCGGGGATACGAGCAGTACTTC	CASSQGRGYEQYF
TRBD1	TRBV18	TRBJ2-7	-	TGTGCCAGCTCACTGGACAGGAGCTCCTACGAGCAGTACTTC	CASSLDRSSYEQYF
-	TRBV27	TRBJ1-4	-	TGTGCCAGCAGTATCCGGGACCCCACTCTGGGTGAAAAACTGTTTTTT	CASSIRDPTLGEKLFF
-	TRBV25-1	TRBJ2-6	-	TGTGCCAGCAGTGAATCGTCTGGGGCCAACGTCCTGACTTTC	CASSESSGANVLTF
TRBD1	TRBV2	TRBJ1-1	-	TGTGCCAGCAGCGCTGACAGGGAAACTGAAGCTTTCTTT	CASSADRETEAFF
TRBD1	TRBV19	TRBJ1-1	-	TGTGCCAGTAGTAATCAGGGGGGGAACACTGAAGCTTTCTTT	CASSNQGGNTEAFF
TRBD1	TRBV25-1	TRBJ2-1	-	TGTGCCAGCAGTTCGGGACAGGGCTCCAATGAGCAGTTCTTC	CASSSGQGSNEQFF
-	TRBV29-1	TRBJ2-5	-	TGCAGCGTCAATAGCGGAGCCCAAGAGACCCAGTACTTC	CSVNSGAQETQYF
-	TRBV4-2	TRBJ1-1	-	TGTGCCAGCAGCCTCACGGGGACCCCGATTTTTGCTTTCTTT	CASSLTGTPIFAFF
TRBD1	TRBV5-1	TRBJ2-7	-	TGCGCCAGCAGCTCAGGGACAGATTACGAGCAGTACTTC	CASSSGTDYEQYF
TRBD1	TRBV5-6	TRBJ1-2	-	TGTGCCAGCAGCCTCGAAATGGACAGGGGGCATGGCTACACCTTC	CASSLEMDRGHGYTF
TRBD1	TRBV7-2	TRBJ1-5	-	TGTGCCAGCAGCTCACAGGGGAATCAGCCCCAGCATTTT	CASSSQGNQPQHF
TRBD1	TRBV5-4	TRBJ1-3	-	TGTGCCAGCAGCTGGGGACAGGGGATTTCTGGAAACACCATATATTTT	CASSWGQGISGNTIYF
-	TRBV11-2	TRBJ2-7	-	TGTGCCAGCAGCTTAGGGAGGTCCTACGAGCAGTACTTC	CASSLGRSYEQYF
-	TRBV6-5	TRBJ1-4	-	TGTGCCAGCAGTTACTCGTGGGCAGCAACTAATGAAAAACTGTTTTTT	CASSYSWAATNEKLFF
TRBD2	TRBV28	TRBJ2-2	few	TGTGCCAGCACCCTGGGACTATTGAACACCGGGGAGCTGTTTTTT	CASTLGLLNTGELFF
-	TRBV2	TRBJ1-2	once	TGTGCCAGCAGTGAAAGCCTTAGGGGCTACACCTTC	CASSESLRGYTF
-	TRBV28	TRBJ1-1	-	TGTGCCAGCACCCAGATTGAGGGGGAGGTTGAAGCTTTCTTT	CASTQIEGEVEAFF
-	TRBV2	TRBJ1-5	-	TGTGCCAGCAAAGCAGTGAGCTTGGGTCAGCCCCAGCATTTT	CASKAVSLGQPQHF
TRBD2	TRBV5-1	TRBJ2-7	-	TGCGCCAGCAGCTCCCACCTCCGGGAGGGAAACGAGCAGTACTTC	CASSSHLREGNEQYF
TRBD2	TRBV4-2	TRBJ2-3	-	TGTGCCAGCAGCCAAGAATATTTCTCTAGCGGGAGAGTTCATACGGATACGCAGTATTTT	CASSQEYFSSGRVHTDTQYF
-	TRBV6-1	TRBJ2-7	-	TGTGCCAGCAGTGGTGGTAAACTATCCTACGAGCAGTACTTC	CASSGGKLSYEQYF
TRBD1	TRBV18	TRBJ2-1	-	TGTGCCAGCTCACGAACCGGGACAGGGTGGGACAATGAGCAGTTCTTC	CASSRTGTGWDNEQFF
-	TRBV11-2	TRBJ1-1	-	TGTGCCAGCAGTCCCACTCGGACGGGGAACACTGAAGCTTTCTTT	CASSPTRTGNTEAFF
TRBD1	TRBV4-1	TRBJ1-2	-	TGCGCCAGCAGCCAAAACGTCGGACAGGGGGCTAACTATGGCTACACCTTC	CASSQNVGQGANYGYTF
-	TRBV11-2	TRBJ1-5	-	TGTGCCAGCAGCTCCAGCCCCGATCAGCCCCAGCATTTT	CASSSSPDQPQHF
-	TRBV7-9	TRBJ2-1	-	TGTGCCAGCAGCGGTCTCGATTCGGGTCTCTACAATGAGCAGTTCTTC	CASSGLDSGLYNEQFF
TRBD2	TRBV18	TRBJ2-2	many	TGTGCCAGCTCACCCGGACTAGCGGCGAACACCGGGGAGCTGTTTTTT	CASSPGLAANTGELFF
-	TRBV4-1	TRBJ2-6	-	TGCGCCAGCAGCCAAGCCGGACACCGCGGGGCTGGGGCCAACGTCCTGACTTTC	CASSQAGHRGAGANVLTF
-	TRBV5-1	TRBJ1-5	-	TGCGCCAGCAGCTTGGGATTGAGTTCGAATCAGCCCCAGCATTTT	CASSLGLSSNQPQHF
TRBD1	TRBV5-1	TRBJ1-2	once	TGCGCCAGCAGCTGGGGGACAGGGTATGATGGCTACACCTTC	CASSWGTGYDGYTF
-	TRBV15	TRBJ1-3	-	TGTGCCACCAGCAGAGACAGGATCGGAAACACCATATATTTT	CATSRDRIGNTIYF
-	TRBV4-2	TRBJ2-3	-	TGTGCCAGCAGCCCCATAAACGGGCGAGGGATCACAGATACGCAGTATTTT	CASSPINGRGITDTQYF
-	TRBV5-1	TRBJ1-4	-	TGCGCCAGCAGCTTCCTGGGGGCAACTAATGAAAAACTGTTTTTT	CASSFLGATNEKLFF
-	TRBV19	TRBJ2-5	-	TGTGCCAGTAGCGCCCAGGGCGGGGAGACCCAGTACTTC	CASSAQGGETQYF
-	TRBV18	TRBJ1-2	-	TGTGCCAGCTCACCGTCCGGGACGGACTTTGGCTACACCTTC	CASSPSGTDFGYTF
-	TRBV6-6	TRBJ1-1	-	TGTGCCAGCAGTTACGGCACCCGCCCTGAAGCTTTCTTT	CASSYGTRPEAFF